These 3 T cell receptor beta chains originate from one sample sequenced in a study of shared clonotypes between healthy human individuals. Measured with immunoSEQ multiplex PCR; TCRdb has only the in-frame clones, and not every one. Here the sample spans 850,000 to 1,200,000 clones, approximately 70% being singletons. The sequenced sample was memory CD4+ T cells sorted from blood. This sample's subset: CD45RA-negative fraction. The origin of the receptors is a man aged 18 to 30 in good health.

This chain uses TRBV5-5 with TRBJ1-2, with 9 bases lining up with TRBD1. Germline V lookup: CDR1 SGHKS, CDR2 YYEKEE (reference sequence). The ends lost 5 bases at V and 3 bases at J; junction bases unmatched: 8. The CDR3 contains 15 residues. The CDR3 DNA reads TGTGCCAGCAGTCCCAGACAGGGGGTTGACTATGGCTACACCTTC. Translation: CASSPRQGVDYGYTF.

At least ten counts were recorded for this clone. The V call is TRBV19, the J call TRBJ1-4; D remains unclear. V dropped 3 bases and J dropped 4 bases, with 12 bases sitting between them. This CDR3 region has 15 residues. Germline V gene sequence: CDR1 LNHDA, CDR2 SQIVND (reference sequence). DNA for the CDR3: TGTGCCAGTAGTATCGGGCCAGCGGGTAATGAAAAACTGTTTTTT. The encoded protein is CASSIGPAGNEKLFF.

The chain carries TRBV2 and TRBJ2-1, with 13 bases aligning to TRBD2. The CDR3 is made up of 17 amino acids. V shed 5 bases, J shed 3 bases, and the junction held 7 bases outside the gene matches. The germline CDR1 and CDR2 sequences are SNHLY and FYNNEI. The CDR3 reads CASSPRLAGGGYNEQFF. CDR3 bases: TGTGCCAGCAGTCCGAGACTAGCGGGGGGAGGCTACAATGAGCAGTTCTTC.